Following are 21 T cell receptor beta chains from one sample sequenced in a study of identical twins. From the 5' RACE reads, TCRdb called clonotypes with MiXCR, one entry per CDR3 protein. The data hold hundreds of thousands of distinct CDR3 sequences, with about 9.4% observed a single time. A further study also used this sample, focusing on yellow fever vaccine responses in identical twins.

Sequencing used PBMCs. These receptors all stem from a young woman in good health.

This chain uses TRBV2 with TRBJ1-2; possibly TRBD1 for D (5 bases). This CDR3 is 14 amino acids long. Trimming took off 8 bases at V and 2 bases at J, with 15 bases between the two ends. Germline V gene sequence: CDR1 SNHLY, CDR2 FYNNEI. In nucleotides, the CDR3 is TGTGCCAGCTGTCAATCACAGGTCAACTATGGCTACACCTTC. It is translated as CASCQSQVNYGYTF.

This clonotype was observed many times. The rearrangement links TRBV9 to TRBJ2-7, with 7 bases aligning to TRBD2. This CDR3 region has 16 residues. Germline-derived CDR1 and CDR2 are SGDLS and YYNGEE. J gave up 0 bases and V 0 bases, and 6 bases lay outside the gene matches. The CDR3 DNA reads TGTGCCAGCAGCGTAGGCAGCGGGGCACTCTCCTACGAGCAGTACTTC. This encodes CASSVGSGALSYEQYF.

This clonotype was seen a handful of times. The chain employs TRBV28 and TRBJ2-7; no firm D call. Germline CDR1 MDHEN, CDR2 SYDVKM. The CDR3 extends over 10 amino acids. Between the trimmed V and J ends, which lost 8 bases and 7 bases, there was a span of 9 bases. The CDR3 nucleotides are TGTGCCAGCGGGCCTTTAGAGCAGTACTTC. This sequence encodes CASGPLEQYF.

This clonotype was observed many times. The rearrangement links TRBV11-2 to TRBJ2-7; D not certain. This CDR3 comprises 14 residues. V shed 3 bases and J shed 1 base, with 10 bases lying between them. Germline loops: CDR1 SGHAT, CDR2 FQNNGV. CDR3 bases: TGTGCCAGCAGCTTTGCAGGTGGGTCCTACGAGCAGTACTTC. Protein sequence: CASSFAGGSYEQYF.

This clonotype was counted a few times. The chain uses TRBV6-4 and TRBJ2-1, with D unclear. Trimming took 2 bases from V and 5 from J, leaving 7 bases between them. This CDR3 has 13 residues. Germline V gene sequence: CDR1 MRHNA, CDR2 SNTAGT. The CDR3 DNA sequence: TGTGCCAGCAGTGACGAAGGGCACAATGAGCAGTTCTTC. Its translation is CASSDEGHNEQFF.

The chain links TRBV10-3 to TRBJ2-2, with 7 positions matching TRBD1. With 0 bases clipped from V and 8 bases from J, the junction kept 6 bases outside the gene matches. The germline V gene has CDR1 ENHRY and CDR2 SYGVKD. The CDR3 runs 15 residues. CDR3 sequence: CAISESDRRRGELFF. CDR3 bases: TGTGCCATCAGTGAGTCGGACAGGAGGAGGGGGGAGCTGTTTTTT.

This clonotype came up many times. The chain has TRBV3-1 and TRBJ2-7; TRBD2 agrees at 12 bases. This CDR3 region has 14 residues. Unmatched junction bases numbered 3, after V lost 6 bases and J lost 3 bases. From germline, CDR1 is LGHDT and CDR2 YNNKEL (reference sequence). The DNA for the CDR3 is TGTGCCAGCAGTAGGACTAGCGGGAACTACGAGCAGTACTTC. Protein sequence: CASSRTSGNYEQYF.

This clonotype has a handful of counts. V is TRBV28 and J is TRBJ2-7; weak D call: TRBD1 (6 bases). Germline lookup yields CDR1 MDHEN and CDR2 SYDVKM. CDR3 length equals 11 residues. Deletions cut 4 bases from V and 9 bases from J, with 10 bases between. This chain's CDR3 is CASSSDRRQYF. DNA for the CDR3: TGTGCCAGCAGTTCCGACAGGAGGCAGTACTTC.

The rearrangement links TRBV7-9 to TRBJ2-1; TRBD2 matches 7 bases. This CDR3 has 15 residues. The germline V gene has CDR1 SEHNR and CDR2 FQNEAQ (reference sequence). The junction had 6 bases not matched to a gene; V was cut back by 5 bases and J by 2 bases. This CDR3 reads CASSDGLVAYNEQFF. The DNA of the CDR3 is TGTGCCAGCAGCGACGGACTAGTTGCCTACAATGAGCAGTTCTTC.

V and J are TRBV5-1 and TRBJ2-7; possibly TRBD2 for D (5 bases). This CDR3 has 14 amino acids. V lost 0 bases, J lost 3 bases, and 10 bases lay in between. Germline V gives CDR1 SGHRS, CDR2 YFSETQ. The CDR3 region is CASSLEPGYYEQYF. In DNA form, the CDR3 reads TGCGCCAGCAGCTTGGAGCCGGGGTACTACGAGCAGTACTTC.

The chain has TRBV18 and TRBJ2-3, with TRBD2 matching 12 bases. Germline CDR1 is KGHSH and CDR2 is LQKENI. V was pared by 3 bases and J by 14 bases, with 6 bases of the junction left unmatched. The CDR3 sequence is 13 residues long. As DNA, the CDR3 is TGTGCCAGCTCACCGCGGACTAGCGGGGAAGGGTATTTT. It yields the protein CASSPRTSGEGYF.

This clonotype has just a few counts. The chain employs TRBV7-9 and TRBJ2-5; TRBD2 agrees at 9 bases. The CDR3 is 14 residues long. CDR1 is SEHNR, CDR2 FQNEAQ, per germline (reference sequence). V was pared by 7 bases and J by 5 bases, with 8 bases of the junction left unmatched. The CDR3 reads CASTPAGGIETQYF. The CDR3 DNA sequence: TGTGCCAGCACGCCAGCGGGAGGAATTGAGACCCAGTACTTC.

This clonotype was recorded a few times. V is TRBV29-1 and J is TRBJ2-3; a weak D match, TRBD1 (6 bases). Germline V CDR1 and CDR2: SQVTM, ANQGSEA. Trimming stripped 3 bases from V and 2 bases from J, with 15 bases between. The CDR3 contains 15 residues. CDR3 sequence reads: CSVEGSTGITDTQYF. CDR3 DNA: TGCAGCGTTGAGGGATCGACAGGAATCACAGATACGCAGTATTTT.

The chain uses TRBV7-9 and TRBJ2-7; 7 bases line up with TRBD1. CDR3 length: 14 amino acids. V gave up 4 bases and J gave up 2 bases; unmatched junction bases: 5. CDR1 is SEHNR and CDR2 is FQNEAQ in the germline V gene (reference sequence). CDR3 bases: TGTGCCAGCAGCTCGGGACAGACACCCTACGAGCAGTACTTC. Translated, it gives CASSSGQTPYEQYF.

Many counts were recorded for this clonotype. The CDR3 here is CATSRDRGSGANVLTF. CDR3 in DNA: TGTGCCACCAGCAGAGATCGAGGGTCTGGGGCCAACGTCCTGACTTTC. V gene TRBV15 combines with J gene TRBJ2-6, with a weak D call TRBD2 (5 bases). The CDR3 loop spans 16 amino acids. In germline, CDR1 is LNHNV, CDR2 YYDKDF (reference sequence). V was trimmed by 0 bases and J by 1 base, leaving 7 bases between them.

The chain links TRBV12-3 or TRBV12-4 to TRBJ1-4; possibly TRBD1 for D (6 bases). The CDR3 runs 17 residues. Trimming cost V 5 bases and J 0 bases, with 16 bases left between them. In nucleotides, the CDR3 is TGTGCCAGCAGTGCCGGACAGAGGAGCTCAACTAATGAAAAACTGTTTTTT. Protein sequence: CASSAGQRSSTNEKLFF.

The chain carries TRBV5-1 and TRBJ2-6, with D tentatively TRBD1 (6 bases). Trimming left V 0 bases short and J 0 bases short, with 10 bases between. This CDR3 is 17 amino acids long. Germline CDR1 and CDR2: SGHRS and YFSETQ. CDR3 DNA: TGCGCCAGCAGCTTGGGGACAGCTTTCTCTGGGGCCAACGTCCTGACTTTC. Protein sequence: CASSLGTAFSGANVLTF.

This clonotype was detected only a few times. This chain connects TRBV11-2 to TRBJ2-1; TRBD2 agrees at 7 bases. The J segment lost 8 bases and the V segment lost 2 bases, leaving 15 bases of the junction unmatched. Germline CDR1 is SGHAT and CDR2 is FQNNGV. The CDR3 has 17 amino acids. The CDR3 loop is CASSLYPEAAGRDEQFF. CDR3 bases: TGTGCCAGCAGCTTATACCCCGAAGCGGCGGGGAGGGATGAGCAGTTCTTC.

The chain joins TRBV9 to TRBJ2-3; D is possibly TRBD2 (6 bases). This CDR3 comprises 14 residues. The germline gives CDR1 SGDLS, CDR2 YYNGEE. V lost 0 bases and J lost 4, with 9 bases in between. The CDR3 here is CASSVDPGADTQYF. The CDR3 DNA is TGTGCCAGCAGCGTAGACCCGGGAGCAGATACGCAGTATTTT.

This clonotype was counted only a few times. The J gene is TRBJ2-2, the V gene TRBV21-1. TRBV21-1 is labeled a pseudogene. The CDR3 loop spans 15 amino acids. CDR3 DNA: TGTGCCAGCAGCAAAGCTGCCGCGAACACCGGGGAGCTGTTTTTT. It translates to CASSKAAANTGELFF.

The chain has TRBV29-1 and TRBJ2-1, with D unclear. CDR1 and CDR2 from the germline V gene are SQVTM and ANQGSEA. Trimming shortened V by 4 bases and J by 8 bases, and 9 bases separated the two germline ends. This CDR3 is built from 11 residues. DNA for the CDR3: TGCAGCGTTGGCAAGGCCCATGAGCAGTTCTTC. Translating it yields CSVGKAHEQFF.